Below, 16 T cell receptor beta chains from the same sample are listed, as sequenced in a study of OX40 agonist ivuxolimab in advanced cancers. Assay: immunoSEQ multiplex PCR; the TCRdb copy retains only in-frame clones and omits some. This table holds some 5,600 clones, less than 70% found once. The sample consisted of CD4+ or CD8+ T cells sorted from blood, taken in a trial of the OX40 agonist ivuxolimab. These receptors all stem from an adult with an advanced solid tumor such as melanoma, head and neck, liver or kidney cancer.

V is TRBV2 and J is TRBJ1-5; no clear D. The V and J ends lost 5 bases and 2 bases respectively, with 16 bases between them. The germline V gene encodes CDR1 SNHLY and CDR2 FYNNEI. The CDR3 consists of 16 residues. CDR3 sequence: CASSRRSGEGNQPQHF. In nucleotides, the CDR3 is TGTGCCAGCAGTCGAAGGTCCGGGGAGGGCAATCAGCCCCAGCATTTT. The full variable domain, rest sourced from reference TRBV2 and TRBJ1-5, is EPEVTQTPSHQVTQMGQEVILRCVPISNHLYFYWYRQILGQKVEFLVSFYNNEISEKSEIFDDQFSVERPDGSNFTLKIRSTKLEDSAMYFCASSRRSGEGNQPQHFGDGTRLSIL.

This clone has just one count. A read error may account for a junction end that differs from germline. The gene calls are TRBV2 and TRBJ2-7; D might be TRBD1 (6 bases). The CDR3 extends over 11 amino acids. Germline lookup yields CDR1 SNHLY and CDR2 FYNNEI. DNA of the CDR3: TGTGCCAGCAGTGAAGGGCCAGGGGCCCGCTTC. Translated, it gives CASSEGPGARF.

CDR3 nucleotide sequence: TGCAGCGTTTTGGGTAGCGTATCTTCCAATGAGCAGTTCTTC. Amino acid sequence: CSVLGSVSSNEQFF. The chain employs TRBV29-1 and TRBJ2-1; TRBD2 is a possible D gene (5 bases). The CDR3 covers 14 residues. The V end was cut by 5 bases, the J end by 6 bases, with 17 bases between. Germline loops: CDR1 SQVTM, CDR2 ANQGSEA.

This clone has more than one count but fewer than ten. The chain couples TRBV5-6 to TRBJ2-7, with D possibly matching TRBD2 (5 bases). The CDR3 totals 13 residues. The germline CDR1 and CDR2 sequences are SGHDT and YYEEEE. The V end lost 2 bases, the J end lost 6 bases, and 12 bases lay between the germline ends. The CDR3 loop reads CASSFRTGGEQYF. CDR3 bases: TGTGCCAGCAGCTTCCGGACTGGCGGCGAGCAGTACTTC.

The chain recombines TRBV7-8 with TRBJ1-5; 10 nucleotides agree with TRBD1. The length of the CDR3 is 16 residues. The germline gives CDR1 SGHVS, CDR2 FQNEAQ. The junction had 10 bases not matched to a gene; V was cut back by 2 bases and J by 9 bases. The CDR3 here is CASSLSPGQGSGPQHF. DNA for the CDR3: TGTGCCAGCAGCTTATCACCGGGACAGGGGAGTGGGCCCCAGCATTTT. The full variable domain, completed using reference TRBV7-8 and TRBJ1-5, is GAGVSQSPRYKVAKRGQDVALRCDPISGHVSLFWYQQALGQGPEFLTYFQNEAQLDKSGLPSDRFFAERPEGSVSTLKIQRTQQEDSAVYLCASSLSPGQGSGPQHFGDGTRLSIL.

The genes are TRBV9 and TRBJ2-7, with 8 bases identical to TRBD2. CDR1 is SGDLS, CDR2 YYNGEE, per germline. V gave up 1 base and J gave up 3 bases; unmatched junction bases: 6. This CDR3 is 15 amino acids long. Here the CDR3 reads CASSVSGTRSYEQYF. CDR3 coding DNA: TGTGCCAGCAGCGTATCTGGGACTAGGAGCTACGAGCAGTACTTC.

About this clone: Compared with germline, one end of the junction differs, possibly owing to a read error. The V and J genes are TRBV5-1 and TRBJ2-7; no firm D call. The CDR3 has 14 amino acids. Germline V gene data show CDR1 as SGHRS and CDR2 as YFSETQ. CDR3 region: CASSRRVSTYEQYF. The CDR3 bases are TGTGCCAGCAGCAGGCGCGTATCCACCTACGAGCAGTACTTC.

The chain carries TRBV16 and TRBJ1-2; D not resolved. With 4 bases removed from V and 2 bases from J, the gap between germline ends came to 5 bases. Germline V gene lookup returns CDR1 KGHSY and CDR2 FQNENV. This CDR3 spans 12 amino acids. The CDR3 DNA reads TGTGCCAGCAGCCCCTCGAACTATGGCTACACCTTC. This encodes CASSPSNYGYTF. Complete variable domain (other parts from reference TRBV16 and TRBJ1-2): GEEVAQTPKHLVRGEGQKAKLYCAPIKGHSYVFWYQQVLKNEFKFLISFQNENVFDETGMPKERFSAKCLPNSPCSLEIQATKLEDSAVYFCASSPSNYGYTFGSGTRLTVV.

This rearrangement joins TRBV7-2 to TRBJ2-7; 7 bases fit TRBD1. Per germline, CDR1 SGHTA and CDR2 FQGNSA. V was pared by 3 bases and J by 0 bases, with 5 bases of the junction left unmatched. The CDR3 is made up of 15 amino acids. In DNA, the CDR3 is TGTGCCAGCAGCTTCGGGACAGCTTACTCCTACGAGCAGTACTTC. Translated: CASSFGTAYSYEQYF.

The rearrangement uses TRBV19 and TRBJ1-1; D may be TRBD1 (5 bases). The ends were cut back, 1 base at V and 5 bases at J, with 11 bases in the middle. Looked up from germline, CDR1 is LNHDA and CDR2 is SQIVND (reference sequence). The CDR3 has 14 amino acids. CDR3 sequence (DNA): TGTGCCAGTAGTATAGCCCCGGCAGGGACTGAAGCTTTCTTT. Its translation: CASSIAPAGTEAFF.

The CDR3 loop reads CASRERLAGDGELFF. DNA for the CDR3: TGTGCCAGCAGGGAAAGACTAGCGGGGGACGGGGAGCTGTTTTTT. The genes are TRBV6-1 and TRBJ2-2; the match to TRBD2 covers 12 bases. The CDR3 covers 15 residues. Germline values: CDR1 MNHNS, CDR2 SASEGT. V lost 6 bases to trimming and J lost 7 bases; unmatched junction nucleotides: 6.

There are a few counts of this clone. The J gene is TRBJ2-1, the V gene TRBV6-5, with 9 bases matching TRBD1. CDR3 length: 16 residues. After removal of 6 bases from V and 4 bases from J, the junction contained 10 bases not matched to a gene. In germline, CDR1 is MNHEY, CDR2 SVGAGI. Here the CDR3 DNA reads TGTGCCAGCAGCTACCCGGGACAGGGATTTTACAATGAGCAGTTCTTC. Its translation is CASSYPGQGFYNEQFF.

On this clone itself: This clone may be a read error of a much larger clone one base away. The rearrangement links TRBV21-1 to TRBJ2-4; the D call TRBD2 from the table was never checked on the DNA. TRBV21-1 is a pseudogene. The CDR3 is made up of 21 amino acids. CDR3 in amino acids: CASRNGGGLAGVWTTKNIQYF. The CDR3 nucleotides are TGTGCCAGCCGCAACGGGGGCGGGCTAGCGGGGGTATGGACGACGAAAAACATTCAGTACTTC.

The chain carries TRBV6-5 and TRBJ2-7; 7 bases fit TRBD1. The J segment lost 5 bases and the V segment lost 4 bases, leaving 8 bases of the junction unmatched. This CDR3 is 14 amino acids long. The germline gives CDR1 MNHEY, CDR2 SVGAGI. Written as DNA, the CDR3 is TGTGCCAGCAGTTTTAACCAACAGGGGAACGAGCAGTACTTC. Residues: CASSFNQQGNEQYF.

The V call is TRBV7-9, the J call TRBJ1-1; D perhaps matches TRBD1 (6 bases). The V end lost 5 bases, the J end lost 2 bases, and 12 bases lay between the germline ends. The length of the CDR3 is 14 residues. CDR1 is SEHNR, CDR2 FQNEAQ, per germline (reference sequence). The CDR3 protein is CASSPGQLNTEAFF. CDR3 nucleotide sequence: TGTGCCAGCAGCCCCGGACAGTTAAACACTGAAGCTTTCTTT. The full variable domain, in which reference TRBV7-9 and TRBJ1-1 provide the parts outside the CDR3, is DTGVSQNPRHKITKRGQNVTFRCDPISEHNRLYWYRQTLGQGPEFLTYFQNEAQLEKSRLLSDRFSAERPKGSFSTLEIQRTEQGDSAMYLCASSPGQLNTEAFFGQGTRLTVV.

This chain joins TRBV5-1 and TRBJ2-5; 9 bases line up with TRBD2. Germline trimming cut 4 bases from V and 5 bases from J; bases unmatched to any gene: 18. This CDR3 is 18 amino acids long. Germline V gene data show CDR1 as SGHRS and CDR2 as YFSETQ. As DNA, the CDR3 is TGCGCCAGCAGCCCCAGTGGGAGGTTTGGCGGGGGGGCTGAGACCCAGTACTTC. Its protein product is CASSPSGRFGGGAETQYF.